The table lists the clone carrying this T cell receptor beta chain with many counts. These data are taken from a study of beta chain features in type 1 diabetes. The ends were cut back, 6 bases at V and 2 bases at J, with 13 bases in the middle. Germline V lookup: CDR1 MNHEY, CDR2 SMNVEV (reference sequence). The CDR3 is made up of 15 amino acids. Reverse transcription of all isolated RNA meant that expressed TCRB transcripts were sequenced. The repertoire was sequenced with immunoSEQ multiplex PCR; TCRdb's copy has only in-frame clones and lacks some. There are 250,000 to 400,000 clones in the sample; 12% to 15% occur only once, and roughly 6.7% lies in the top ten.

The chain combines TRBV27 with TRBJ2-2; D uncertain. The origin of this receptor is a man in his thirties or forties in good health. Sequencing used central memory CD4+ T cells from blood. CDR3 protein: CASRLYGINTGELFF. For the CDR3, the DNA is TGTGCCAGCAGGCTCTATGGGATCAACACCGGGGAGCTGTTTTTT.